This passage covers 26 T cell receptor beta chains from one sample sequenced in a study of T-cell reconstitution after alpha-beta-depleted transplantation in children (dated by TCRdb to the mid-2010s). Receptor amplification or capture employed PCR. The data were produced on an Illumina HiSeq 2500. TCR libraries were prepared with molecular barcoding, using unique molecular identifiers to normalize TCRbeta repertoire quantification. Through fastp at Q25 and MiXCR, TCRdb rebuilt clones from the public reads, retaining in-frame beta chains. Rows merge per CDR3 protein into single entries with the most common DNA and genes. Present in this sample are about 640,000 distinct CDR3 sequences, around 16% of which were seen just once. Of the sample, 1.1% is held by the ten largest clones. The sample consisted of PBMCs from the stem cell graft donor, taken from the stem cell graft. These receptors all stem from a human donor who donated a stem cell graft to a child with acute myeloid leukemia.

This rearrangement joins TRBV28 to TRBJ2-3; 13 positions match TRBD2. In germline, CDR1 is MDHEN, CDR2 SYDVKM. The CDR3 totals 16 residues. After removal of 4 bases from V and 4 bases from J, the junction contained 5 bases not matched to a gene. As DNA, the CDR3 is TGTGCCAGCAGTTCCACTAGCGGGGGGGGATCAGATACGCAGTATTTT. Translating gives CASSSTSGGGSDTQYF.

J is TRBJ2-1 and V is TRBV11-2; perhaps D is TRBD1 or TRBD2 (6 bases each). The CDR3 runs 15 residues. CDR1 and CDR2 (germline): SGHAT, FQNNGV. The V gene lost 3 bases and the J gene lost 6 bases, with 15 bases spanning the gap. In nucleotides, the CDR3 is TGTGCCAGCAGCTTTGGGCAGGGGAGGTTCAATGAGCAGTTCTTC. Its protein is CASSFGQGRFNEQFF.

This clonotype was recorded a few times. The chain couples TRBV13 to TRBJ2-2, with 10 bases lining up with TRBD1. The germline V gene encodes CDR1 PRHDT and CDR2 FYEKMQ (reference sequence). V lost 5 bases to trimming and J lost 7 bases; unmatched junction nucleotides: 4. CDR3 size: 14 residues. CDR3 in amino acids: CASSQGQGVGELFF. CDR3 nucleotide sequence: TGTGCCAGCAGCCAAGGACAGGGGGTCGGGGAGCTGTTTTTT.

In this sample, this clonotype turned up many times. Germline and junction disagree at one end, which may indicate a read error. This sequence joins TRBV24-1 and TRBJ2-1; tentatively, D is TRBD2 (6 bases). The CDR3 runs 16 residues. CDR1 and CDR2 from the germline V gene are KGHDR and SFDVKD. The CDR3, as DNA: TGTGCCATCAGTGATTTGTCCCGGGGGACGGGAGATGAGCAGTTCTTC. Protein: CAISDLSRGTGDEQFF.

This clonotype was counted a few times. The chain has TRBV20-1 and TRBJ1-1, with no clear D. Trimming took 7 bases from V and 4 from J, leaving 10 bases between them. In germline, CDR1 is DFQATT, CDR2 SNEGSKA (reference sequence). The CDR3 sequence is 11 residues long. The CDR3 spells CSVDVGTEAFF. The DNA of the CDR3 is TGCAGTGTAGACGTGGGCACTGAAGCTTTCTTT.

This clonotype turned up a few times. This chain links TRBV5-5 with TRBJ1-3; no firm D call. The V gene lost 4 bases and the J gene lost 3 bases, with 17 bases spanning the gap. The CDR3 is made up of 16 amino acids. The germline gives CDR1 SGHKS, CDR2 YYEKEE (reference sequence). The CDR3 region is CASSPYTEQIGNTIYF. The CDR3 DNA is TGTGCCAGCAGCCCCTACACTGAGCAAATTGGAAACACCATATATTTT.

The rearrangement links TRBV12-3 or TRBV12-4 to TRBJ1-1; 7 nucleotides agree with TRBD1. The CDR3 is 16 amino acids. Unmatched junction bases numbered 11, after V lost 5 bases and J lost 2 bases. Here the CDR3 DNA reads TGTGCCAGCAGTCCTTCTACAGGGGCCGTAAACACTGAAGCTTTCTTT. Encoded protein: CASSPSTGAVNTEAFF.

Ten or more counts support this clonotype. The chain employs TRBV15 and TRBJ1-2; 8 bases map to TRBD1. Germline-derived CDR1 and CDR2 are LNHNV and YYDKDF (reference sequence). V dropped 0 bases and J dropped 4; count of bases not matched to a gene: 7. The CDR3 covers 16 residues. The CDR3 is CATSRDSGGHGYGYTF. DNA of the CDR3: TGTGCCACCAGCAGAGATTCAGGGGGCCACGGCTATGGCTACACCTTC.

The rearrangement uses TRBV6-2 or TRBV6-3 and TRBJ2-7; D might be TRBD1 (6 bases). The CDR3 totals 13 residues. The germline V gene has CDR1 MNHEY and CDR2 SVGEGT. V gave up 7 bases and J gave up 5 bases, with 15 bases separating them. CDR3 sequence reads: CASIPTGFHEQYF. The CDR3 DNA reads TGTGCCAGCATTCCAACAGGGTTCCACGAGCAGTACTTC.

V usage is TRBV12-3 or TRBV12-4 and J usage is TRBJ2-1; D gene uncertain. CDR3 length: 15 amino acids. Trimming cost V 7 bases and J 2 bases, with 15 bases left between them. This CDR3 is CASIPLGRAYNEQFF. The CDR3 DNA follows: TGTGCCAGCATCCCCTTGGGCCGGGCCTACAATGAGCAGTTCTTC.

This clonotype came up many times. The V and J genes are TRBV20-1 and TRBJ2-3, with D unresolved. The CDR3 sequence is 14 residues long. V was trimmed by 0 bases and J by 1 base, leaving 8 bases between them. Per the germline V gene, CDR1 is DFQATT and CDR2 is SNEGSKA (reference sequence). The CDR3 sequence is CSARDQARTDTQYF. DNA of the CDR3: TGCAGTGCTAGAGATCAGGCCCGCACAGATACGCAGTATTTT.

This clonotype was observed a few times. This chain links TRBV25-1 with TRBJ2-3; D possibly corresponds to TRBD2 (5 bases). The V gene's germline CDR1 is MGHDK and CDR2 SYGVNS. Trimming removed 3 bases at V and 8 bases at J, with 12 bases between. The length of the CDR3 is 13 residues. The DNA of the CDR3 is TGTGCCAGCAGTGACTTCGGAGGAGGTACGCAGTATTTT. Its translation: CASSDFGGGTQYF.

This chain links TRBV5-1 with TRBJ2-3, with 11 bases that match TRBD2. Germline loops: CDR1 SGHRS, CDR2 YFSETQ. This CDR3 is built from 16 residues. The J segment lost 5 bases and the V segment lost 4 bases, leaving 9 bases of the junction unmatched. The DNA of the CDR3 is TGCGCCAGCAGCACCGTAGCGGGGGGGCTCATAGATACGCAGTATTTT. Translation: CASSTVAGGLIDTQYF.

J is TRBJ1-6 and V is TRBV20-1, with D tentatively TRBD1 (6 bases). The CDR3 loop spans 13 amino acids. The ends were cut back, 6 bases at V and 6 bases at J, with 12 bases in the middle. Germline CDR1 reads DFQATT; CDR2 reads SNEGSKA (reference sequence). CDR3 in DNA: TGCAGTGCCGGTGGACAGCCTAATTCACCCCTCCACTTT. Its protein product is CSAGGQPNSPLHF.

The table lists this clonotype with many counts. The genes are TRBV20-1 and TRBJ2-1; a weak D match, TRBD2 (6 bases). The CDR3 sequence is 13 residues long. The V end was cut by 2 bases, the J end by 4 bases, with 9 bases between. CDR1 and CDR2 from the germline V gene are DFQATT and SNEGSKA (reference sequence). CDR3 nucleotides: TGCAGTGCTAGAACGGGGACTTACAATGAGCAGTTCTTC. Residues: CSARTGTYNEQFF.

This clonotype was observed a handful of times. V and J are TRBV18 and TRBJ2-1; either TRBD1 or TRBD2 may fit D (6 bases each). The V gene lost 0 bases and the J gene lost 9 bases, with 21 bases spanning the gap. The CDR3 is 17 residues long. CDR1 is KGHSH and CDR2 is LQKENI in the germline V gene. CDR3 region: CASSPPEATGGGGEQFF. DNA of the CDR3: TGTGCCAGCTCACCACCGGAGGCAACAGGCGGAGGGGGTGAGCAGTTCTTC. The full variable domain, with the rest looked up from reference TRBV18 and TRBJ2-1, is NAGVMQNPRHLVRRRGQEARLRCSPMKGHSHVYWYRQLPEEGLKFMVYLQKENIIDESGMPKERFSAEFPKEGPSILRIQQVVRGDSAAYFCASSPPEATGGGGEQFFGPGTRLTVL.

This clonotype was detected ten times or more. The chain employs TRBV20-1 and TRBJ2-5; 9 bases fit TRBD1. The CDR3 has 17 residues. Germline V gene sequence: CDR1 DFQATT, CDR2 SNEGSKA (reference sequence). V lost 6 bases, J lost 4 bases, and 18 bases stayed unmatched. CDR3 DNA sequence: TGCAGTGCGGTTAATACCGGGACAGGGAAAGAGTCAGAGACCCAGTACTTC. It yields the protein CSAVNTGTGKESETQYF.

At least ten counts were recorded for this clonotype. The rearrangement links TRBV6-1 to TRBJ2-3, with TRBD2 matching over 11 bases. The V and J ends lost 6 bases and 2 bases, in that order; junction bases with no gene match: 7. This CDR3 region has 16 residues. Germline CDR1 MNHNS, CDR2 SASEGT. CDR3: CASSASGGPYTDTQYF. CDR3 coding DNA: TGTGCCAGCAGCGCTAGCGGGGGGCCCTACACAGATACGCAGTATTTT.

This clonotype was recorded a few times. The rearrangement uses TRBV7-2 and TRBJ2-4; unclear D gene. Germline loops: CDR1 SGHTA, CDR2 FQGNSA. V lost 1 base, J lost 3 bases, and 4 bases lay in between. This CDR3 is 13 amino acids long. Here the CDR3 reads CASSLDSKNIQYF. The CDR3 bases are TGTGCCAGCAGCTTAGACAGCAAAAACATTCAGTACTTC.

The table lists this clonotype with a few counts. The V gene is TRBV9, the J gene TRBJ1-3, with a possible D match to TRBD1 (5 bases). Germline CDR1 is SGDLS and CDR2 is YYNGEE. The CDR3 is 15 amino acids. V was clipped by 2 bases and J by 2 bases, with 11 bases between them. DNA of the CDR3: TGTGCCAGCAGCGTGGGGGGGGTTGCTGGAAACACCATATATTTT. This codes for CASSVGGVAGNTIYF.

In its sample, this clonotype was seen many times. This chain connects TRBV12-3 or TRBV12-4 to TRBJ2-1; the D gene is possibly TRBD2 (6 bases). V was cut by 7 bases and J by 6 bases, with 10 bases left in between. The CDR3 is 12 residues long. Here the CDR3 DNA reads TGTGCCAGCACCTCCGGGGGCAATGAGCAGTTCTTC. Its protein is CASTSGGNEQFF.

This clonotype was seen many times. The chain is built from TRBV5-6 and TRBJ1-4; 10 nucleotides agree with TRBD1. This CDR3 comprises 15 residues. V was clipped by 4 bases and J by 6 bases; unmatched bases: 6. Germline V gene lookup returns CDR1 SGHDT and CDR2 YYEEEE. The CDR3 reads CASSSSGTGDEKLFF. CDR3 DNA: TGTGCCAGCAGCAGCTCCGGGACAGGGGATGAAAAACTGTTTTTT.

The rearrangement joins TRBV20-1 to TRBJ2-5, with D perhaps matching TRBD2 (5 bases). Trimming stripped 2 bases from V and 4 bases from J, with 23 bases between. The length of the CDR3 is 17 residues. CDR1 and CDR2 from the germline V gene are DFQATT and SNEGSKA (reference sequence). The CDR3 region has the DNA TGCAGTGCTAGAACCCTGCTTGGAGAGGGCGCGTCAGAGACCCAGTACTTC. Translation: CSARTLLGEGASETQYF.

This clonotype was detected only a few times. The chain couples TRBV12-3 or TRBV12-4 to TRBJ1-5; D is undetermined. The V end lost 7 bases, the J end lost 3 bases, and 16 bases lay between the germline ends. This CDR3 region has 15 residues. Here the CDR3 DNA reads TGTGCCAGCACCCCGTCAGGTCAGAACAATCAGCCCCAGCATTTT. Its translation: CASTPSGQNNQPQHF.

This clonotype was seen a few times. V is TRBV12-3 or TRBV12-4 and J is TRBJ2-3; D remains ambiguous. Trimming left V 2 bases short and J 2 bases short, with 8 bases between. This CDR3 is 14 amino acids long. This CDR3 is CASSLNSYTDTQYF. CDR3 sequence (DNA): TGTGCCAGCAGTTTAAATTCTTACACAGATACGCAGTATTTT.

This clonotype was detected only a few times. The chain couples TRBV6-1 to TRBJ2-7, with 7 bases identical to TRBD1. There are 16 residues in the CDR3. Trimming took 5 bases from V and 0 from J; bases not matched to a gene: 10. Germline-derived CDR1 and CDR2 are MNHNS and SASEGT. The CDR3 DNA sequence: TGTGCCAGCAGTCGGCACAGGGGCACAAGCTCCTACGAGCAGTACGTC. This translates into CASSRHRGTSSYEQYV.